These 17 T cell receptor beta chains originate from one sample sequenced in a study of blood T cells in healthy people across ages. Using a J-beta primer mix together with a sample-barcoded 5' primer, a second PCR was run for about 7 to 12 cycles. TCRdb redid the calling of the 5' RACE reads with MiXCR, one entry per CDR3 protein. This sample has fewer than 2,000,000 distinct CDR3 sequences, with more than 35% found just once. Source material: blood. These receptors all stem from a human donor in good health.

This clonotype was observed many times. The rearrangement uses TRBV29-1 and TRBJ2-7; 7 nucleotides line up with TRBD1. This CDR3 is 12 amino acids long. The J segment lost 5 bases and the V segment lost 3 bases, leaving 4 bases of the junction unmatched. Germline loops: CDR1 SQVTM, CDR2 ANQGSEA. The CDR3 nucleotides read TGCAGCGTTGATGAGGGGGCGCACGAGCAGTACTTC. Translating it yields CSVDEGAHEQYF.

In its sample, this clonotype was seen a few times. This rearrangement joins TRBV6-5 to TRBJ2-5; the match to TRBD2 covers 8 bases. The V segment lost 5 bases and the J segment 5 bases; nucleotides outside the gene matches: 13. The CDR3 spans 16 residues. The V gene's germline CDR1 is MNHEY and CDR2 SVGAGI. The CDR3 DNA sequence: TGTGCCAGCAGTCCCCTCGGGCGGGGGGCCCAGGAGACCCAGTACTTC. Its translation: CASSPLGRGAQETQYF.

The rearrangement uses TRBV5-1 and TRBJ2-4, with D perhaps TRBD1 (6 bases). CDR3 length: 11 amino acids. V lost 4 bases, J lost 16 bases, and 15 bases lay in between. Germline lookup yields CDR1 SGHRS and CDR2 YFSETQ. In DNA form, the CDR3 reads TGCGCCAGCAGCCGCCGGGACACCCATTACTTC. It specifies CASSRRDTHYF. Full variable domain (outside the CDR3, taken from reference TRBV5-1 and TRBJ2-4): KAGVTQTPRYLIKTRGQQVTLSCSPISGHRSVSWYQQTPGQGLQFLFEYFSETQRNKGNFPGRFSGRQFSNSRSEMNVSTLELGDSALYLCASSRRDTHYFGAGTRLSVL.

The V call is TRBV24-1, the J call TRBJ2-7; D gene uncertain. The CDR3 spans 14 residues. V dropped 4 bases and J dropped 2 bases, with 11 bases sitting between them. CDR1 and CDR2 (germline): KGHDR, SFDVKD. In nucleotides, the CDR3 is TGTGCCACCAGTGAGGGGAACGTAGCCTACGAGCAGTACTTC. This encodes CATSEGNVAYEQYF.

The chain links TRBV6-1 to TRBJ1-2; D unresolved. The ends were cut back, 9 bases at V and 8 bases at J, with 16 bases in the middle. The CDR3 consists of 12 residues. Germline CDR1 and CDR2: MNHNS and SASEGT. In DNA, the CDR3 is TGTGCCAGTACCGTCCAGTTCTACGGCTACACCTTC. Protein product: CASTVQFYGYTF.

CDR3 in DNA: TGTGCCAGCAGCCTCTTGGAGGGCGCGGAAAACGGCTACACCTTC. Amino acids: CASSLLEGAENGYTF. The J gene is TRBJ1-2, the V gene TRBV27; D gene uncertain. Trimming shortened V by 6 bases and J by 8 bases, and 22 bases separated the two germline ends. This CDR3 spans 15 amino acids. Per germline, CDR1 MNHEY and CDR2 SMNVEV (reference sequence).

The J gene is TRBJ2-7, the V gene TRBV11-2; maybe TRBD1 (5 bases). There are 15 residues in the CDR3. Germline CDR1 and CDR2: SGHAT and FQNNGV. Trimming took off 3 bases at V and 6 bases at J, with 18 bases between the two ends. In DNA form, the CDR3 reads TGTGCCAGCAGCTTCCTGCAGGGTAACCCTCCCGAGCAGTACTTC. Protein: CASSFLQGNPPEQYF.

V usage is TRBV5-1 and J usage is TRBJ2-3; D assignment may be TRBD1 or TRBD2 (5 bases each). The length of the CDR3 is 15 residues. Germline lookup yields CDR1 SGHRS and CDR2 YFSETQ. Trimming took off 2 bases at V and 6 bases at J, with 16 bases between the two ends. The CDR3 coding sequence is TGCGCCAGCAGCTTCGACAGTTCACTAGGGGATACGCAGTATTTT. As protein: CASSFDSSLGDTQYF.

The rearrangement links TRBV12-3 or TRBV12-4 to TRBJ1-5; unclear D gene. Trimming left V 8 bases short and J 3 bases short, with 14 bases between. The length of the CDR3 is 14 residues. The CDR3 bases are TGTGCCAGCGCAGCAGGACCCCTCAATCAGCCCCAGCATTTT. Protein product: CASAAGPLNQPQHF.

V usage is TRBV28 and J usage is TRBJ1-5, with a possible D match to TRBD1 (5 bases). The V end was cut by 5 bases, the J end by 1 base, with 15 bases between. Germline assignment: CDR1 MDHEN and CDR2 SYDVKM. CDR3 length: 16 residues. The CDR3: CASSPRQFRSNQPQHF. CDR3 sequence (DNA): TGTGCCAGCAGTCCTCGACAGTTTCGGAGCAATCAGCCCCAGCATTTT.

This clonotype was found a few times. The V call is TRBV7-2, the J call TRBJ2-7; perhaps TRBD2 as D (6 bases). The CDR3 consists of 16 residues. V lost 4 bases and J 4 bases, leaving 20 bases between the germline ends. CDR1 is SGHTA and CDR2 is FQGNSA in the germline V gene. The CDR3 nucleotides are TGTGCCAGCAGCTCCCTCGGAGGGGCGGTCATATACGAGCAGTACTTC. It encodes CASSSLGGAVIYEQYF. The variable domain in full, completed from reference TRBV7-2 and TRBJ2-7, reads GAGVSQSPSNKVTEKGKDVELRCDPISGHTALYWYRQSLGQGLEFLIYFQGNSAPDKSGLPSDRFSAERTGGSVSTLTIQRTQQEDSAVYLCASSSLGGAVIYEQYFGPGTRLTVT.

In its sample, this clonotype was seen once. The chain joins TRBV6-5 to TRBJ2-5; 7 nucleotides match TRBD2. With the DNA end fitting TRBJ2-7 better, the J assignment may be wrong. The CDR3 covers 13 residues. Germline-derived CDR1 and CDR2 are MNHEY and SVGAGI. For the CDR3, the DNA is TGTGCCAGCAGCGCACTAGCGTCTGGCGAGCAGTACTTC. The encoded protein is CASSALASGEQYF.

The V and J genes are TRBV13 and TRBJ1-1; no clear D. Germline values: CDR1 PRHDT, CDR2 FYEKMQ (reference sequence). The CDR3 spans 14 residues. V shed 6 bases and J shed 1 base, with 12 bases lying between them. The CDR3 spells CASRHAGRNTEAFF. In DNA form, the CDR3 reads TGTGCCAGCAGACACGCGGGTCGGAACACTGAAGCTTTCTTT.

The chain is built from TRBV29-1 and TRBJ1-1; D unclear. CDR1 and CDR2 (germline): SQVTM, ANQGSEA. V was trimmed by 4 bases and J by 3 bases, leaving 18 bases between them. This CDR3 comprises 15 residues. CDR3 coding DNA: TGCAGCGTTGCCCCGGGGAGATTCCACGACACTGAAGCTTTCTTT. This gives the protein CSVAPGRFHDTEAFF. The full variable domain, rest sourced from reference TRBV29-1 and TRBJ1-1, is SAVISQKPSRDICQRGTSLTIQCQVDSQVTMMFWYRQQPGQSLTLIATANQGSEATYESGFVIDKFPISRPNLTFSTLTVSNMSPEDSSIYLCSVAPGRFHDTEAFFGQGTRLTVV.

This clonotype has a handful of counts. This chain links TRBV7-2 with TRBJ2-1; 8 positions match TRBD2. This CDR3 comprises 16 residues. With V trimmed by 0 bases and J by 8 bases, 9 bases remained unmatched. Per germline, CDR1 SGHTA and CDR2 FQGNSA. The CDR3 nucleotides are TGTGCCAGCAGCTTAGCTTCAGCGGGGGCGCAGGATGAGCAGTTCTTC. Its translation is CASSLASAGAQDEQFF. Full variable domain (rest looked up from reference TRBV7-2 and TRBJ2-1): GAGVSQSPSNKVTEKGKDVELRCDPISGHTALYWYRQSLGQGLEFLIYFQGNSAPDKSGLPSDRFSAERTGGSVSTLTIQRTQQEDSAVYLCASSLASAGAQDEQFFGPGTRLTVL.

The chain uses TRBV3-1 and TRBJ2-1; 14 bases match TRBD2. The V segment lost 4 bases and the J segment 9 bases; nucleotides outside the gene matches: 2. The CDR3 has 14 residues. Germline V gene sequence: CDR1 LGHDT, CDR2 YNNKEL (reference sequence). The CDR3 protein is CASSRLAGGPEQFF. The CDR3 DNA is TGTGCCAGCAGCCGACTAGCGGGAGGGCCTGAGCAGTTCTTC.

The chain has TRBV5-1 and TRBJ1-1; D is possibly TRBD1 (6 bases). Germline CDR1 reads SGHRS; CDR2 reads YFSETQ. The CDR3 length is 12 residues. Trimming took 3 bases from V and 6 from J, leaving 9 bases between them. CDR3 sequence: CASSYEGAEAFF. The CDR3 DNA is TGCGCCAGCAGCTACGAGGGGGCTGAAGCTTTCTTT.